This T cell receptor beta chain was identified during a study of shared clonotypes between healthy human individuals. The junction had 8 bases not matched to a gene; V was cut back by 4 bases and J by 4 bases. CDR1 and CDR2 (germline): SQVTM, ANQGSEA. The CDR3 spans 14 residues. As regards this clone: Its antigen is as yet unknown.

The naive CD8 population came from CD45RO-negative cells selected for CCR7, without terminally differentiated effector memory CD45RA+ cells. Only in-frame clones appear in the TCRdb table, and some are missing; sequencing was by immunoSEQ multiplex PCR. Seen here are about 2 million clones, about 95% observed once, and the top ten hold roughly 1%. Regarding the study as a whole: Memory subsets generally showed smaller estimated richness than naive subsets did. Clonotypes shared by all four sorted-subset donors had higher generation probabilities than non-shared clonotypes.

The V gene is TRBV29-1, the J gene TRBJ2-3; 7 bases match TRBD2. The sample consisted of naive CD8+ T cells sorted from blood. The clonotype originates from a man younger than 35 in good health. CDR3: CSVVVSRGADTQYF. The CDR3 nucleotides read TGCAGCGTTGTAGTATCTCGGGGGGCAGATACGCAGTATTTT.